The clone carrying this TCR beta chain was seen more than once but under ten times. This sample was taken from a study of blood T cell repertoires in COVID-19. Study details: The United States, Italy and Spain supplied acute and convalescent COVID-19 samples. Nucleic acid was either cDNA or gDNA, and it came from T cells, B-cell-depleted T cells, or PBMCs.

V lost 3 bases, J lost 8 bases, and 6 bases stayed unmatched. Germline values: CDR1 LGHDT, CDR2 YNNKEL (reference sequence). CDR3 length: 14 amino acids. In the authors' workflow: Amplifying reference gene primers gave estimates of nucleated cell counts. Some clones are missing from TCRdb's copy, which holds only in-frame ones; the method was immunoSEQ multiplex PCR. V, J and clone size derive from that table, while D and trimming were established from the DNA sequence. The sample has roughly 150,000 clones, under 95% seen once. V is TRBV3-1 (or the pseudogene TRBV3-2) and J is TRBJ1-4; 7 bases are a match to TRBD1. The specimen was peripheral blood. This clonotype originated in a man aged 55 to 70 with active or convalescent COVID-19. This CDR3 reads CASSHGDRAEKLFF. In DNA, the CDR3 is TGTGCCAGCAGCCATGGTGACAGGGCCGAAAAACTGTTTTTT.